These 25 T cell receptor beta chains were sequenced from one sample in a study of blood T cell repertoires in COVID-19. Method: immunoSEQ multiplex PCR; TCRdb's copy keeps in-frame clones and lacks some. The sample has more than 85,000 clones, approximately 85% seen once. Sequencing input: peripheral blood. All receptors come from a human donor in a cohort sampled during active COVID-19.

This sequence joins TRBV19 and TRBJ2-7, with TRBD1 matching over 9 bases. The V and J ends lost 5 bases and 6 bases, in that order; junction bases with no gene match: 8. Germline lookup yields CDR1 LNHDA and CDR2 SQIVND (reference sequence). This CDR3 is built from 14 residues. The CDR3, as DNA: TGTGCCAGTAGTCTACAGGGGGCTTTCGCCGAGCAGTACTTC. Protein: CASSLQGAFAEQYF.

The gene calls are TRBV6-5 and TRBJ2-5; TRBD2 agrees at 9 bases. CDR1 is MNHEY and CDR2 is SVGAGI in the germline V gene. CDR3 length: 14 amino acids. After removal of 5 bases from V and 5 bases from J, the junction contained 6 bases not matched to a gene. Here the CDR3 DNA reads TGTGCCAGCAGTCTCGGGACTAGCCGGGAGACCCAGTACTTC. Protein: CASSLGTSRETQYF.

The rearrangement links TRBV4-3 to TRBJ2-3; 15 bases match TRBD2. Germline CDR1 is LGHNA and CDR2 is YSLEER. The CDR3 has 17 residues. The V and J ends lost 1 base and 5 bases, in that order; junction bases with no gene match: 4. Written as DNA, the CDR3 is TGCGCCAGCAGCCAAGTTGGACTAGCGGGGGGGCTAGATACGCAGTATTTT. It specifies CASSQVGLAGGLDTQYF.

V usage is TRBV11-1 and J usage is TRBJ2-7; D is ambiguous. Germline lookup yields CDR1 SGHAT and CDR2 FQDESV (reference sequence). The CDR3 is made up of 12 amino acids. V lost 3 bases and J lost 9, with 12 bases in between. This CDR3 is CASSLGDGRQYF. As DNA, the CDR3 is TGTGCCAGCAGCTTGGGTGATGGGCGGCAGTACTTC. Combining the CDR3 with reference TRBV11-1 and TRBJ2-7 gives the whole variable domain EAEVAQSPRYKITEKSQAVAFWCDPISGHATLYWYRQILGQGPELLVQFQDESVVDDSQLPKDRFSAERLKGVDSTLKIQPAELGDSAMYLCASSLGDGRQYFGPGTRLTVT.

J is TRBJ2-5 and V is TRBV5-1; a possible D gene is TRBD2 (6 bases). Trimming removed 3 bases from V and 5 bases from J, with 11 bases in between. Germline V gene sequence: CDR1 SGHRS, CDR2 YFSETQ. The CDR3 length is 13 residues. As DNA, the CDR3 is TGCGCCAGCAGCTCGGGGAGGTTGGAGACCCAGTACTTC. It yields the protein CASSSGRLETQYF.

The chain carries TRBV18 and TRBJ2-3, with D possibly being TRBD2 (6 bases). The ends were cut back, 3 bases at V and 2 bases at J, with 9 bases in the middle. Germline V lookup: CDR1 KGHSH, CDR2 LQKENI. The CDR3 runs 14 residues. The chain's CDR3 is CASSPAGLTDTQYF. The CDR3 DNA reads TGTGCCAGCTCACCGGCGGGACTCACAGATACGCAGTATTTT.

The gene calls are TRBV11-2 and TRBJ2-1, with TRBD2 matching over 7 bases. Looked up from germline, CDR1 is SGHAT and CDR2 is FQNNGV. The CDR3 runs 14 residues. V lost 5 bases and J lost 6; bases outside the gene matches: 7. The CDR3, as DNA: TGTGCCAGCAGCGCGGCGGGAGCGGGCAATGAGCAGTTCTTC. It encodes CASSAAGAGNEQFF.

CDR3 region: CASSPRDRGNGEQYF. The CDR3 region has the DNA TGTGCCAGTAGTCCCAGGGACAGGGGTAACGGCGAGCAGTACTTC. V usage is TRBV19 and J usage is TRBJ2-7; TRBD1 matches 10 bases. This CDR3 contains 15 residues. Trimming took 5 bases from V and 6 from J; bases not matched to a gene: 10. Germline loops: CDR1 LNHDA, CDR2 SQIVND (reference sequence).

This clone was seen at least ten times. This chain joins TRBV7-2 and TRBJ1-5; TRBD1 aligns across 9 bases. Germline CDR1 reads SGHTA; CDR2 reads FQGNSA. The CDR3 extends over 17 amino acids. V shed 3 bases and J 3 bases; nucleotides not matched to a gene: 9. The CDR3 sequence is CASSFSPGQGNNQPQHF. The CDR3 bases are TGTGCCAGCAGCTTCTCACCGGGACAGGGAAACAATCAGCCCCAGCATTTT.

Comment on this clone: Other nucleotide sequences from this sample produce the same CDR3. The chain links TRBV6-2 or TRBV6-3 to TRBJ2-1; 12 bases are a match to TRBD2. CDR3 length: 15 residues. V dropped 5 bases and J dropped 4; count of bases not matched to a gene: 3. Germline loops: CDR1 MNHEY, CDR2 SVGEGT. CDR3 DNA: TGTGCCAGCAGTCTGCTAGCGGGGGGGTACAATGAGCAGTTCTTC. Its protein is CASSLLAGGYNEQFF.

The chain joins TRBV6-1 to TRBJ2-5; 10 bases agree with TRBD1. V shed 3 bases, J shed 3 bases, and the junction held 13 bases outside the gene matches. The V gene's germline CDR1 is MNHNS and CDR2 SASEGT. There are 18 residues in the CDR3. DNA of the CDR3: TGTGCCAGCAGTGACCTAGAGCCGGGACAGGGGAGAGAAGAGACCCAGTACTTC. Translation gives CASSDLEPGQGREETQYF.

This chain uses TRBV20-1 with TRBJ2-7, with 7 bases aligning to TRBD1. J lost 1 base, V lost 3 bases, and 3 bases had no gene match. CDR3 length: 13 residues. Per germline, CDR1 DFQATT and CDR2 SNEGSKA (reference sequence). CDR3 region: CSASTRGSYEQYF. CDR3 coding DNA: TGCAGTGCTAGTACCAGGGGGTCCTACGAGCAGTACTTC.

The V call is TRBV10-3, the J call TRBJ2-5, with 12 bases identical to TRBD2. Losses at the gene ends were 11 bases for V and 5 bases for J; bases not matched to a gene: 6. CDR1 and CDR2 from the germline V gene are ENHRY and SYGVKD. This CDR3 spans 13 amino acids. Written as DNA, the CDR3 is TGTGCCGTCCTAGCGGGAGGGGGGGAGACCCAGTACTTC. Protein product: CAVLAGGGETQYF.

V gene TRBV5-8 combines with J gene TRBJ2-1; 9 bases fit TRBD2. The CDR3 has 14 amino acids. After removal of 6 bases from V and 6 bases from J, the junction contained 7 bases not matched to a gene. Germline CDR1 SGHTS, CDR2 YDEGEE. The CDR3 sequence is CASNGRGGSNEQFF. The CDR3 DNA follows: TGTGCCAGCAACGGGCGGGGGGGCAGCAATGAGCAGTTCTTC.

The table lists this clone with a few counts. V and J are TRBV11-2 and TRBJ2-7; perhaps TRBD2 as D (5 bases). The CDR3 is 14 residues long. CDR1 and CDR2 from the germline V gene are SGHAT and FQNNGV. Trimming stripped 3 bases from V and 2 bases from J, with 11 bases between. CDR3 nucleotides: TGTGCCAGCAGCTTTGGAGGCACAGCCTACGAGCAGTACTTC. Its translation is CASSFGGTAYEQYF.

The rearrangement uses TRBV4-3 and TRBJ1-2; D is possibly TRBD1 (5 bases). Germline loops: CDR1 LGHNA, CDR2 YSLEER. The CDR3 consists of 15 residues. V was trimmed by 3 bases and J by 4 bases, leaving 15 bases between them. CDR3 loop: CASSQGYGGAYGYTF. CDR3 coding DNA: TGCGCCAGCAGCCAGGGCTATGGAGGGGCCTATGGCTACACCTTC.

The rearrangement joins TRBV28 to TRBJ2-2; 8 bases match TRBD1. Looked up from germline, CDR1 is MDHEN and CDR2 is SYDVKM. CDR3 length: 15 amino acids. With 3 bases clipped from V and 5 bases from J, the junction kept 5 bases outside the gene matches. The CDR3 here is CASSFRTGRTGELFF. CDR3 in DNA: TGTGCCAGCAGTTTCAGGACAGGGAGGACCGGGGAGCTGTTTTTT.

The chain has TRBV6-6 and TRBJ2-7; 9 bases line up with TRBD1. The trim removed 6 bases at V and 12 bases at J, leaving 9 bases unmatched. CDR1 is MNHNY, CDR2 SVGAGI, per germline (reference sequence). The CDR3 extends over 12 amino acids. The CDR3 spells CASSSRTGDTYF. The DNA for the CDR3 is TGTGCCAGCAGCTCCCGGACAGGGGACACGTACTTC.

This chain links TRBV6-6 with TRBJ1-2; D not certain. Germline CDR1 is MNHNY and CDR2 is SVGAGI (reference sequence). The CDR3 extends over 14 amino acids. Trimming took 0 bases from V and 0 from J, leaving 5 bases between them. CDR3 sequence: CASSYSGTNYGYTF. CDR3 DNA: TGTGCCAGCAGTTACTCGGGCACTAACTATGGCTACACCTTC.

V is TRBV7-9 and J is TRBJ2-1; 7 bases are a match to TRBD2. The CDR3 is 13 residues long. Unmatched junction bases numbered 2, after V lost 1 base and J lost 8 bases. Per germline, CDR1 SEHNR and CDR2 FQNEAQ (reference sequence). CDR3 sequence reads: CASSLGGGDEQFF. CDR3 sequence (DNA): TGTGCCAGCAGCTTAGGCGGGGGAGATGAGCAGTTCTTC.

The rearrangement uses TRBV19 and TRBJ1-2, with 8 bases fitting TRBD1. V was pared by 6 bases and J by 5 bases, with 5 bases of the junction left unmatched. In germline, CDR1 is LNHDA, CDR2 SQIVND (reference sequence). CDR3 size: 13 residues. CDR3 sequence reads: CASSQDREYGYTF. The CDR3 coding sequence is TGTGCCAGTAGCCAGGACAGGGAGTATGGCTACACCTTC. Complete variable domain (other parts from reference TRBV19 and TRBJ1-2): DGGITQSPKYLFRKEGQNVTLSCEQNLNHDAMYWYRQDPGQGLRLIYYSQIVNDFQKGDIAEGYSVSREKKESFPLTVTSAQKNPTAFYLCASSQDREYGYTFGSGTRLTVV.

The rearrangement links TRBV4-3 to TRBJ2-3; 10 positions match TRBD2. V trimming: 4 bases; J trimming: 3 bases; junction bases outside the gene matches: 10. The CDR3 has 17 residues. Germline loops: CDR1 LGHNA, CDR2 YSLEER. The CDR3 is CASSLLAGGGGTDTQYF. CDR3 sequence (DNA): TGCGCCAGCAGCCTATTAGCGGGAGGAGGTGGAACAGATACGCAGTATTTT.

This clone was seen only once. This chain connects TRBV27 to TRBJ2-7, with TRBD1 matching 7 bases. There are 14 residues in the CDR3. The V gene end was trimmed by 6 bases and the J gene end by 2 bases; junction bases not matched to a gene: 7. The germline CDR1 and CDR2 sequences are MNHEY and SMNVEV (reference sequence). The DNA of the CDR3 is TGTGCCAGCAGGGGGCGGACAGGCCCCTACGAGCAGTACTTC. This sequence encodes CASRGRTGPYEQYF.

The table lists this clone with a few counts. V usage is TRBV7-2 and J usage is TRBJ2-7, with TRBD1 as a possible D gene (6 bases). The germline CDR1 and CDR2 sequences are SGHTA and FQGNSA. Trimming removed 8 bases from V and 0 bases from J, with 20 bases in between. This CDR3 comprises 16 residues. This chain's CDR3 is CASGRPGHQVSYEQYF. The CDR3 DNA follows: TGTGCCAGCGGTCGACCGGGACACCAAGTCTCCTACGAGCAGTACTTC.

CDR3 sequence (DNA): TGTGCCAGCAGCTTACGCGGGACTAGCGGGAGGTACTCCTATACGCAGTATTTT. This gives the protein CASSLRGTSGRYSYTQYF. The gene calls are TRBV7-2 and TRBJ2-3; 15 bases are shared with TRBD2. CDR1 and CDR2 (germline): SGHTA, FQGNSA. With 2 bases clipped from V and 7 bases from J, the junction kept 10 bases outside the gene matches. This CDR3 region has 18 residues.